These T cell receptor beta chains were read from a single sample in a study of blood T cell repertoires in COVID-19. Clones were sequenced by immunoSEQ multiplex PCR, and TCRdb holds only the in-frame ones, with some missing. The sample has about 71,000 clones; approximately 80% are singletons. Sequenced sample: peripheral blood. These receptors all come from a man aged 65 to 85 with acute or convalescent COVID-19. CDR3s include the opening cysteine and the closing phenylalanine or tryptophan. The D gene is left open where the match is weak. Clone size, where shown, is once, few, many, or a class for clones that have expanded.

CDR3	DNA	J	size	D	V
CASNNRGGNEQFF	TGTGCCAGCAATAACCGGGGGGGGAATGAGCAGTTCTTC	TRBJ2-1	once	TRBD2	TRBV6-5
CASSQGADTQYF	TGTGCCAGCAGCCAAGGGGCGGATACGCAGTATTTT	TRBJ2-3	.	.	TRBV3-1/TRBV3-2
CASRDSDSGNTIYF	TGTGCCAGCAGGGACAGTGACTCTGGAAACACCATATATTTT	TRBJ1-3	.	.	TRBV6-5
CASSPFGGYTSTDTQYF	TGTGCCAGCAGCCCTTTTGGGGGCTATACTAGCACAGATACGCAGTATTTT	TRBJ2-3	.	.	TRBV11-2
CASSQGGRTYGYTF	TGTGCCAGCAGCCAAGGGGGCAGAACCTATGGCTACACCTTC	TRBJ1-2	.	.	TRBV14
CASSPESDTQYF	TGTGCCAGCAGTCCTGAGTCCGATACGCAGTATTTT	TRBJ2-3	.	.	TRBV28
CASSALAGEGSEQYF	TGCGCCAGCAGCGCCTTAGCGGGAGAAGGGTCCGAGCAGTACTTC	TRBJ2-7	.	TRBD2	TRBV5-1
CASSRGLGNSPEQYF	TGTGCCAGCAGCCGCGGGCTAGGGAACTCACCCGAGCAGTACTTC	TRBJ2-7	.	.	TRBV5-4
CSASYGLHTGELFF	TGCAGTGCTAGTTACGGACTGCACACCGGGGAGCTGTTTTTT	TRBJ2-2	.	.	TRBV20-1
CASSFPMSSSYNEQFF	TGTGCCAGCAGCTTCCCTATGTCAAGCTCCTACAATGAGCAGTTCTTC	TRBJ2-1	.	.	TRBV7-3
CASSSGQGIYEQYF	TGTGCCAGCAGTTCGGGACAGGGGATCTACGAGCAGTACTTC	TRBJ2-7	many	TRBD1	TRBV28
CASSRGNMNTEAFF	TGTGCCAGTAGTCGCGGCAACATGAACACTGAAGCTTTCTTT	TRBJ1-1	few	.	TRBV19
CASSLGGTRMNTEAFF	TGTGCCAGCAGCTTGGGAGGGACTCGAATGAACACTGAAGCTTTCTTT	TRBJ1-1	.	.	TRBV5-4
CASSADREETQYF	TGTGCCAGCTCAGCCGACCGGGAAGAGACCCAGTACTTC	TRBJ2-5	.	.	TRBV18
CASSPQLAGGNNEQFF	TGTGCCAGCAGCCCCCAACTAGCGGGAGGAAATAATGAGCAGTTCTTC	TRBJ2-1	once	TRBD2	TRBV7-3
CASSIGLAEGSTGELFF	TGTGCCAGTAGTATAGGACTAGCGGAGGGATCCACCGGGGAGCTGTTTTTT	TRBJ2-2	.	TRBD2	TRBV19
CASSLEAGLAGELFF	TGTGCCAGCAGCTTAGAGGCCGGACTAGCCGGGGAGCTGTTTTTT	TRBJ2-2	.	TRBD2	TRBV7-6
CASSIRSFELTGELFF	TGTGCCAGTAGTATACGCTCCTTCGAGCTTACCGGGGAGCTGTTTTTT	TRBJ2-2	.	.	TRBV19
CASSLATSSGGYSSYEQYF	TGTGCCAGCAGCTTAGCCACGTCTAGCGGGGGTTACAGCTCCTACGAGCAGTACTTC	TRBJ2-7	.	TRBD2	TRBV7-2
CASSESRDSPGELFF	TGCGCCAGCAGTGAGTCGAGGGACAGTCCCGGGGAGCTGTTTTTT	TRBJ2-2	.	TRBD1	TRBV10-2
CASSDLATDTQYF	TGTGCCAGCAGTGACCTAGCGACAGATACGCAGTATTTT	TRBJ2-3	.	.	TRBV2
CASSPGQSFTDTQYF	TGTGCCAGCAGCCCCGGACAGTCCTTCACAGATACGCAGTATTTT	TRBJ2-3	.	.	TRBV11-3
CAWGGQGNQPQHF	TGTGCCTGGGGGGGACAGGGAAATCAGCCCCAGCATTTT	TRBJ1-5	.	TRBD1	TRBV30
CASTPRNARGTEAFF	TGTGCCAGCACCCCCAGAAACGCTCGCGGCACTGAAGCTTTCTTT	TRBJ1-1	once	.	TRBV5-6
CASSLEITGGTEAFF	TGTGCCAGCTCACTAGAGATAACAGGGGGCACTGAAGCTTTCTTT	TRBJ1-1	.	TRBD1	TRBV18
CASSRKPGQGLSEQYF	TGTGCCAGCAGCCGAAAACCGGGACAGGGCCTTAGTGAGCAGTACTTC	TRBJ2-7	.	TRBD1	TRBV27
CASSPGGGENTEAFF	TGTGCCAGCTCGCCGGGGGGCGGGGAGAACACTGAAGCTTTCTTT	TRBJ1-1	.	.	TRBV3-1/TRBV3-2
CASSIAPLSQGGEQYF	TGTGCCAGCAGCATAGCGCCTCTTTCTCAGGGGGGAGAGCAGTACTTC	TRBJ2-7	.	.	TRBV7-2
CASRTGTSEETQYF	TGTGCCAGCAGGACCGGGACTAGCGAAGAGACCCAGTACTTC	TRBJ2-5	.	TRBD2	TRBV28
CASSLVRETQYF	TGTGCCAGCAGCTTAGTGAGAGAGACCCAGTACTTC	TRBJ2-5	.	.	TRBV7-8
CASKNTGGQSYEQYF	TGTGCCAGCAAAAATACAGGGGGCCAATCCTACGAGCAGTACTTC	TRBJ2-7	.	TRBD1	TRBV28
CASSKIGQGGEKLFF	TGTGCCAGTAGTAAAATAGGACAGGGCGGCGAAAAACTGTTTTTT	TRBJ1-4	.	TRBD1	TRBV19
CASSSHTGIYYEQYF	TGTGCCAGCAGTTCCCACACCGGGATCTACTACGAGCAGTACTTC	TRBJ2-7	.	.	TRBV6-6
CASSFQVQGTDTQYF	TGTGCCAGCAGCTTTCAGGTCCAGGGCACAGATACGCAGTATTTT	TRBJ2-3	.	.	TRBV5-6
CASSTNKIGYTF	TGTGCCAGTAGTACGAACAAGATTGGCTACACCTTC	TRBJ1-2	.	.	TRBV19
CASTTRDRDEQYF	TGTGCCAGCACCACTCGGGACAGGGACGAGCAGTACTTC	TRBJ2-7	.	TRBD1	TRBV5-8
CASRRQGGYGYTF	TGTGCCAGCAGGAGACAGGGTGGGTATGGCTACACCTTC	TRBJ1-2	.	TRBD1	TRBV2
CASSQPGQGADTQYF	TGTGCCAGCAGCCAACCGGGACAGGGGGCAGATACGCAGTATTTT	TRBJ2-3	.	TRBD1	TRBV3-1/TRBV3-2
CSVVSTRTDTQYF	TGCAGCGTTGTGTCGACTAGGACAGATACGCAGTATTTT	TRBJ2-3	.	.	TRBV29-1
CASSQGAYGYTF	TGTGCCAGCAGTCAGGGGGCTTATGGCTACACCTTC	TRBJ1-2	.	TRBD1	TRBV25-1
CASSSAGLAGEQFF	TGTGCCAGCAGCTCTGCGGGACTCGCCGGGGAGCAGTTCTTC	TRBJ2-1	.	.	TRBV7-3
CATSEQRQGLQLFF	TGTGCCACCAGCGAGCAGAGACAGGGTTTGCAACTGTTTTTT	TRBJ1-4	.	TRBD1	TRBV15
CASSIVGDRDYNEQFF	TGTGCCAGTAGTATAGTGGGGGACAGGGACTACAATGAGCAGTTCTTC	TRBJ2-1	.	TRBD1	TRBV19
CASSQAGQGALGYTF	TGTGCCAGCAGCCAAGCCGGACAGGGGGCGCTTGGCTACACCTTC	TRBJ1-2	.	TRBD1	TRBV3-1/TRBV3-2
CASSPRSPGQATDTQYF	TGTGCCAGCTCACCGAGAAGTCCGGGACAGGCCACAGATACGCAGTATTTT	TRBJ2-3	.	TRBD1	TRBV18
CASMQGSYEQYF	TGTGCCAGCATGCAGGGGTCCTACGAGCAGTACTTC	TRBJ2-7	.	.	TRBV6-5
CASSKGRHRGEKLFF	TGTGCCAGTAGTAAGGGACGTCACAGGGGTGAAAAACTGTTTTTT	TRBJ1-4	.	TRBD1	TRBV19
CASRAQGSGNTIYF	TGCGCCAGCAGAGCACAGGGCTCTGGAAACACCATATATTTT	TRBJ1-3	.	.	TRBV5-1
CASSLGRGYNEQFF	TGCGCCAGCAGCTTGGGCAGGGGGTACAATGAGCAGTTCTTC	TRBJ2-1	.	TRBD1	TRBV5-1
CASSVGLGSSGSPHAYEQYF	TGTGCCAGCAGCGTAGGTTTGGGGAGTAGCGGGAGCCCCCATGCCTACGAGCAGTACTTC	TRBJ2-7	.	TRBD2	TRBV9
CASIPKAGFNSPLHF	TGTGCCAGCATCCCGAAGGCAGGGTTTAATTCACCCCTCCACTTT	TRBJ1-6	.	.	TRBV7-2
CASKKGQTNTEAFF	TGTGCCAGCAAAAAAGGACAGACGAACACTGAAGCTTTCTTT	TRBJ1-1	few	.	TRBV6-4
CASSLQSSGNEQFF	TGTGCCAGCAGCTTACAGTCTAGCGGCAATGAGCAGTTCTTC	TRBJ2-1	.	TRBD2	TRBV11-3
CASSAGTANTEAFF	TGCGCCAGCAGCGCGGGGACAGCGAACACTGAAGCTTTCTTT	TRBJ1-1	.	TRBD1	TRBV5-1